The 14 T cell receptor beta chains below were found in one sample sequenced in a study of T cell responses to AZD1222 COVID-19 vaccine. TCRdb's table, derived via immunoSEQ multiplex PCR, lists solely in-frame clones and lacks some. Seen here are roughly 82,000 clones, 70% to 90% observed once, and the top ten hold around 13%. Material: peripheral blood, obtained on day 0 of AZD1222 vaccination. The origin of the receptors is an adult in good health.

The genes are TRBV3-1 (or the pseudogene TRBV3-2) and TRBJ2-3; D ambiguous. This CDR3 spans 12 amino acids. Germline CDR1 reads LGHDT; CDR2 reads YNNKEL (reference sequence). Trimming took 0 bases from V and 2 from J, leaving 0 bases between them. This CDR3 reads CASSQDTDTQYF. The CDR3 DNA reads TGTGCCAGCAGCCAAGACACAGATACGCAGTATTTT.

This rearrangement joins TRBV6-6 to TRBJ2-5; the match to TRBD1 covers 8 bases. The V and J ends lost 2 bases and 5 bases, in that order; junction bases with no gene match: 7. This CDR3 comprises 15 residues. The V gene's germline CDR1 is MNHNY and CDR2 SVGAGI (reference sequence). Here the CDR3 reads CASSYGAGGVETQYF. For the CDR3, the DNA is TGTGCCAGCAGTTACGGGGCAGGGGGCGTGGAGACCCAGTACTTC.

The chain carries TRBV6-5 and TRBJ1-4, with D perhaps TRBD1 (6 bases). The germline V gene encodes CDR1 MNHEY and CDR2 SVGAGI. The CDR3 contains 14 residues. Trimming left V 9 bases short and J 0 bases short, with 11 bases between. CDR3 residues: CASEGGATNEKLFF. As DNA, the CDR3 is TGTGCCAGTGAAGGGGGGGCAACTAATGAAAAACTGTTTTTT.

The rearrangement links TRBV3-1 (or the pseudogene TRBV3-2) to TRBJ2-4, with D possibly called TRBD1 or TRBD2 (5 bases each). The CDR3 consists of 15 residues. Trimming removed 2 bases from V and 4 bases from J, with 12 bases in between. Germline V CDR1 and CDR2: LGHDT, YNNKEL (reference sequence). CDR3 DNA: TGTGCCAGCAGCCAACCCATGGGGGAAAAAAACATTCAGTACTTC. Encoded protein: CASSQPMGEKNIQYF.

This chain uses TRBV6-5 with TRBJ1-5, with D possibly matching TRBD1 (5 bases). The V gene lost 6 bases and the J gene lost 7 bases, with 13 bases spanning the gap. CDR3 length equals 13 residues. Germline V gene sequence: CDR1 MNHEY, CDR2 SVGAGI. CDR3 DNA: TGTGCCAGCAGCCGGGGCGTACGGCAGCCCCAGCATTTT. Translating it yields CASSRGVRQPQHF.

V usage is TRBV2 and J usage is TRBJ1-5; TRBD1 matches at 9 bases. Looked up from germline, CDR1 is SNHLY and CDR2 is FYNNEI. J gave up 5 bases and V 8 bases, and 7 bases lay outside the gene matches. The length of the CDR3 is 14 residues. This CDR3 is CASQRTGVYQPQHF. The DNA of the CDR3 is TGTGCCAGCCAGCGGACAGGGGTTTATCAGCCCCAGCATTTT.

The rearrangement joins TRBV5-8 to TRBJ1-6; maybe TRBD1 (6 bases). Deletions cut 4 bases from V and 6 bases from J, with 14 bases between. The CDR3 is 15 amino acids. Germline V CDR1 and CDR2: SGHTS, YDEGEE. CDR3 sequence: CASSGGPLFNSPLHF. For the CDR3, the DNA is TGTGCCAGCAGCGGGGGGCCTCTTTTTAATTCACCCCTCCACTTT.

The rearrangement uses TRBV6-1 and TRBJ1-3; D is ambiguous. V dropped 3 bases and J dropped 1 base, with 10 bases sitting between them. CDR1 and CDR2 from the germline V gene are MNHNS and SASEGT. This CDR3 is 15 amino acids long. The CDR3 DNA reads as TGTGCCAGCAGTGACGTATGGGTTTCTGGAAACACCATATATTTT. It translates to CASSDVWVSGNTIYF.

The V call is TRBV4-3, the J call TRBJ2-7; unclear D gene. CDR1 is LGHNA, CDR2 YSLEER, per germline. There are 14 residues in the CDR3. Trimming stripped 4 bases from V and 5 bases from J, with 15 bases between. CDR3 nucleotide sequence: TGCGCCAGCAGCCTCGTCCTGGGATTTGACGAGCAGTACTTC. Its protein is CASSLVLGFDEQYF.

The V gene is TRBV7-2, the J gene TRBJ2-3, with D unresolved. The germline V gene has CDR1 SGHTA and CDR2 FQGNSA. The length of the CDR3 is 12 residues. Trimming left V 5 bases short and J 2 bases short, with 5 bases between. The CDR3 DNA reads as TGTGCCAGCAGCGCTTACACAGATACGCAGTATTTT. It is translated as CASSAYTDTQYF. The full variable domain, rest sourced from reference TRBV7-2 and TRBJ2-3, is GAGVSQSPSNKVTEKGKDVELRCDPISGHTALYWYRQSLGQGLEFLIYFQGNSAPDKSGLPSDRFSAERTGGSVSTLTIQRTQQEDSAVYLCASSAYTDTQYFGPGTRLTVL.

The gene calls are TRBV30 and TRBJ1-5, with TRBD1 matching 10 bases. The CDR3 has 15 amino acids. The V segment lost 2 bases and the J segment 7 bases; nucleotides outside the gene matches: 8. Germline CDR1 and CDR2: GTSNPN and SVGIG (reference sequence). Written as DNA, the CDR3 is TGTGCCTGGAGTCCTCGACAGGGGGCAGGACAGCCCCAGCATTTT. Translating it yields CAWSPRQGAGQPQHF.

This rearrangement joins TRBV5-6 to TRBJ2-3, with D perhaps matching TRBD2 (5 bases). The CDR3 has 14 amino acids. Trimming shortened V by 2 bases and J by 4 bases, and 11 bases separated the two germline ends. CDR1 is SGHDT and CDR2 is YYEEEE in the germline V gene. CDR3 in DNA: TGTGCCAGCAGCTTACAATCGCGGGCAGATACGCAGTATTTT. Protein sequence: CASSLQSRADTQYF.

V usage is TRBV2 and J usage is TRBJ1-2, with TRBD1 matching over 9 bases. CDR1 SNHLY and CDR2 FYNNEI come from the germline V gene. With 6 bases clipped from V and 4 bases from J, the junction kept 9 bases outside the gene matches. There are 15 residues in the CDR3. The CDR3 DNA follows: TGTGCCAGCAGCGGACAGGACAGGGGCGGCTATGGCTACACCTTC. This gives the protein CASSGQDRGGYGYTF.

CDR3 in amino acids: CASSQELVYYGYTF. CDR3 nucleotide sequence: TGCGCCAGCAGCCAAGAATTAGTATACTATGGCTACACCTTC. The rearrangement uses TRBV4-1 and TRBJ1-2; D unresolved. The CDR3 spans 14 residues. Per germline, CDR1 MGHRA and CDR2 YSYEKL. The ends were cut back, 0 bases at V and 3 bases at J, with 8 bases in the middle.